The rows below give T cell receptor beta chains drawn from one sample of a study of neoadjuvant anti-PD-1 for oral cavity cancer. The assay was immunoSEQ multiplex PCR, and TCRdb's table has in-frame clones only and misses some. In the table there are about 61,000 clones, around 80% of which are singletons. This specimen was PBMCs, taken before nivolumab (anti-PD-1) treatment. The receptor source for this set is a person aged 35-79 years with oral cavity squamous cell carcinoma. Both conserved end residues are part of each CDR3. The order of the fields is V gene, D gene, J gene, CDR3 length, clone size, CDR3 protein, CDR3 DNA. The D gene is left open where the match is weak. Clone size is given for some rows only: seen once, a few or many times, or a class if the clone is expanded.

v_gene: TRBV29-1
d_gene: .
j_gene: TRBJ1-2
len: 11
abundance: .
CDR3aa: CSAEGTGGYTF
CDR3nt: TGCAGCGCCGAAGGGACGGGCGGCTACACCTTC

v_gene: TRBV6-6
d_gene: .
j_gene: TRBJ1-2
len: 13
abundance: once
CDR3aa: CASSYSGDRGYTF
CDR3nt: TGTGCCAGCAGTTACTCCGGGGACCGGGGCTACACCTTC

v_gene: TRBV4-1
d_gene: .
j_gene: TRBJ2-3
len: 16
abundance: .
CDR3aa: CASSQYWAHSTDTQYF
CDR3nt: TGCGCCAGCAGCCAATACTGGGCCCACAGCACAGATACGCAGTATTTT

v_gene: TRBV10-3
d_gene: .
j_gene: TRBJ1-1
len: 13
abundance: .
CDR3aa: CAISEKVGTEAFF
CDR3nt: TGTGCCATCAGTGAGAAGGTGGGCACTGAAGCTTTCTTT

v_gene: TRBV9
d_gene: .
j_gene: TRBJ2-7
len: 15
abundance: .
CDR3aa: CASSVRGNPPYEQYF
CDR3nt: TGTGCCAGCAGCGTAAGGGGGAACCCCCCCTACGAGCAGTACTTC

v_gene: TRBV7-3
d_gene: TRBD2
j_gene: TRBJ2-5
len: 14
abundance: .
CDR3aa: CASSFLGLGETQYF
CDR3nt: TGTGCCAGCAGCTTCCTGGGACTAGGGGAGACCCAGTACTTC

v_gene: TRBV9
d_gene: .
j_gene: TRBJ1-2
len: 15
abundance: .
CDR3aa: CASSGPPPTTSGYTF
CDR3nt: TGTGCCAGCAGTGGACCTCCGCCGACTACTTCAGGCTACACCTTC

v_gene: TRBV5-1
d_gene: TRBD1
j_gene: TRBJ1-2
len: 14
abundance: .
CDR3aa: CASSSSGQEDGYTF
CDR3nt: TGCGCCAGCAGCTCCTCTGGACAGGAGGATGGCTACACCTTC

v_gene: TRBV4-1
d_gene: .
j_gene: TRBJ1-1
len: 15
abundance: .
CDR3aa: CASSQANRVGTEAFF
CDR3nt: TGCGCCAGCAGCCAAGCGAACAGGGTGGGAACTGAAGCTTTCTTT

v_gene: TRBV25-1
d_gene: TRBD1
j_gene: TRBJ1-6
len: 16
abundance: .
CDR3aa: CASSDPRTGLYSPLHF
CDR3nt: TGTGCCAGCAGTGATCCCCGGACAGGGCTCTATTCACCCCTCCACTTT

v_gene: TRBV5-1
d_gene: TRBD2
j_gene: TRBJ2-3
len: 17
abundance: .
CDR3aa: CASSLELAGRAGDTQYF
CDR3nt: TGCGCCAGCAGCTTGGAACTAGCGGGACGGGCGGGTGATACGCAGTATTTT